The next 5 T cell receptor beta chains were all read from a single sample in a study of T-cell memory formation after mild COVID-19 (dated by TCRdb to 2020 to 2023). The library relied on 5' RACE. Sequencing relied on an Illumina NovaSeq 6000. TCRdb's own reprocessing of the public reads used fastp at Q25 and MiXCR and kept productive beta chains. All rows with the same CDR3 protein become a single entry with the most common DNA and genes. The sample table records 180,000 or so distinct CDR3 sequences; about 9.9% of these occur just once. Of the sample, less than 4% is held by the ten largest clones. The material sequenced was PBMCs or a T cell subset sorted from them (not recorded which). These receptors were taken from a young man who had mild COVID-19 (a few samples of this study predate the infection). The sample titles of this study are shuffled in the database, so cell type and time point are left out; the donor was told from shared clones.

This clonotype was seen ten or more times. This sequence joins TRBV7-2 and TRBJ2-3; D is possibly TRBD2 (5 bases). This CDR3 is built from 13 residues. Germline-derived CDR1 and CDR2 are SGHTA and FQGNSA. The germline V and J ends were trimmed by 1 base and 4 bases, with 6 bases remaining between them. This chain's CDR3 is CASSLGLPDTQYF. For the CDR3, the DNA is TGTGCCAGCAGCTTAGGACTACCAGATACGCAGTATTTT.

This clonotype was recorded a few times. The V and J genes are TRBV27 and TRBJ2-7; 11 bases match TRBD2. CDR3 length: 15 residues. Germline assignment: CDR1 MNHEY and CDR2 SMNVEV (reference sequence). Trimming removed 4 bases from V and 0 bases from J; junction bases left unmatched: 2. CDR3 in DNA: TGTGCCAGCAGTTCACTAGCGGGGGCCTCCTACGAGCAGTACTTC. Protein: CASSSLAGASYEQYF.

There are a few counts of this clonotype. This chain links TRBV5-8 with TRBJ2-3; maybe TRBD2 (7 bases). Trimming took 6 bases from V and 4 from J, leaving 18 bases between them. Germline V CDR1 and CDR2: SGHTS, YDEGEE. This CDR3 is 15 amino acids long. CDR3 sequence: CASNSGGQGPDTQYF. The CDR3 bases are TGTGCCAGCAACTCCGGGGGGCAGGGCCCAGATACGCAGTATTTT.

Only a few counts were recorded for this clonotype. This chain joins TRBV20-1 and TRBJ1-1; D is possibly TRBD1 (5 bases). The CDR3 extends over 14 amino acids. In germline, CDR1 is DFQATT, CDR2 SNEGSKA (reference sequence). The CDR3 is CSCYRQPMNTEAFF. CDR3 DNA: TGCAGCTGCTACAGACAGCCTATGAACACTGAAGCTTTCTTT.

The table lists this clonotype with a few counts. This chain connects TRBV20-1 to TRBJ2-2; D might be TRBD2 (6 bases). The CDR3 has 11 amino acids. The V gene lost 5 bases and the J gene lost 5 bases, with 6 bases spanning the gap. Per germline, CDR1 DFQATT and CDR2 SNEGSKA (reference sequence). The CDR3 coding sequence is TGCAGTGCTCGGGGGACCGGGGAGCTGTTTTTT. Amino acids: CSARGTGELFF.